This T cell receptor (beta chain) was identified during a study of early T cells in non-severe SARS-CoV-2 infection (dated by TCRdb to the early 2020s). Turning to the overall study: TCR sequencing used bulk RNA from unsorted whole blood, so alpha and beta chains could not be paired.

Per the germline V gene (reference sequence), LNHDA is the CDR1 and SQIVND is the CDR2. From cysteine to phenylalanine, the CDR3 is 13 amino acids long. The entry retains the CDR3 DNA only, 39 bases that are in frame from base 1. V is pruned by 5 bases and J by 7 bases, leaving 6 bases of the junction without a gene match. On the study overall, not on this receptor specifically: Matching against VDJdb was skewed toward anti-spike CD8 responses, likely underestimated virus-specific expansions, and missed private and CD4 specificities.

This clonotype was detected ten times or more. What antigen it recognizes has not been identified. No per-base quality is available; no much larger clone lies one base away. Libraries were made using 5' RACE. This sample was sequenced with a NextSeq 500. To correct for sequencing error and PCR bias, the TCR library protocol tagged individual cDNA molecules with unique molecular identifiers. Sequencing covered both TCR alpha and beta chains, and within each sample the abundances of alpha and beta sequences were tightly co-correlated. Regarding the original processing steps: V gene, J gene and CDR3 annotation of TCR sequences was performed with Decombinator V4. TCRs were defined as expanded if a significant change between any two time points was detected under a Poisson model with p below 0.0001. TCR abundances were normalised to the total number of TCRs sequenced per sample and were expressed as counts per million. TRAV1-2 paired with TRAJ12, TRAJ20 or TRAJ33 defined MAIT TCRs, while TRAV10 paired with TRAJ18 defined iNKT TCRs. A search of VDJdb, accessed on 1 November 2021, was run for TCRs annotated to CMV, EBV and SARS-CoV-2, with TCRs annotated for multiple antigens excluded. TCRdb redid the processing of the public reads, applying fastp at Q25 and MiXCR, and retained in-frame beta chains. Each entry merges the rows of one CDR3 protein and shows their most common DNA and genes. The V and J calls follow TCRdb's processing rather than the paper's. In this sample the table shows some 50,000 distinct CDR3 sequences, around 9% of which occur a single time. The ten largest clones take up less than 25% of the sample.

Set within a cohort of healthcare workers in London, UK, this nested case-control study involved weekly PCR testing of nasopharyngeal swabs along with blood sampling. Healthcare workers were recruited during the week of the UK lockdown, between 23 and 31 March 2020, and followed weekly for up to about 15 weeks. This TCR was sampled from an adult who was a healthcare worker with PCR-confirmed SARS-CoV-2 infection or an uninfected control (not recorded which). What was sequenced was whole blood. The chain joins TRBV19 to TRBJ1-1; 8 bases in the middle match TRBD1. The sequenced DNA: TGTGCCAGTAGTTACCCTGACAGGGGTGAAGCTTTCTTT. Its protein reads: CASSYPDRGEAFF. When the CDR3 is completed using the reference TRBV19 and TRBJ1-1 genes on either side, the full variable domain is DGGITQSPKYLFRKEGQNVTLSCEQNLNHDAMYWYRQDPGQGLRLIYYSQIVNDFQKGDIAEGYSVSREKKESFPLTVTSAQKNPTAFYLCASSYPDRGEAFFGQGTRLTVV.